In this sample, the clone carrying this T cell receptor beta chain turned up many times. Its antigen is still unknown. RNA transcripts provided the source from which TCR beta CDR3 regions were amplified. In the first-round RT-PCR of the TCR CDR3, the HTBI primer set was used. TCRdb fed the multiplex PCR reads into MiXCR, producing one record per CDR3 protein. Among around 500,000 distinct CDR3 sequences listed, roughly a sixth were seen once. Lactation, pregnancy, other autoimmune disease or uncontrolled infection led to exclusion of patients. Together with thyroid ultrasound, orbital computed tomography, serum thyroxine and TRAb, clinical symptoms were used for diagnoses. This sample was included in a study of T cells in Graves' hyperthyroidism and ophthalmopathy. Study conclusions and caveats: A model of 13 V-J features distinguished ophthalmopathy from stable hyperthyroidism. The model made its ophthalmopathy prediction, and onset followed a median roughly 6.5 months later.

From germline, CDR1 is SGHTA and CDR2 FQGNSA. V shed 1 base and J 2 bases; nucleotides not matched to a gene: 25. This CDR3 is 24 amino acids long. This chain joins TRBV7-2 and TRBJ2-1; 11 nucleotides line up with TRBD2. Sequenced input: blood. This TCR was recovered from a woman aged 25 to 39 with Graves' ophthalmopathy. CDR3 loop: CASSLESVDGGLAGGRWAYNEQFF. The CDR3, as DNA: TGTGCCAGCAGCTTAGAATCAGTTGATGGTGGGCTAGCGGGAGGAAGGTGGGCCTACAATGAGCAGTTCTTC.